One and the same sample provided the 9 T cell receptor beta chains below, sequenced in a study of shared clonotypes between healthy human individuals. Using immunoSEQ multiplex PCR, the repertoire was profiled, and TCRdb retains in-frame clones only, with some absent. The data hold about 520,000 clones, with over 70% observed a single time. Sequenced material: PBMCs. All receptors derive from a woman in her thirties or forties in good health. Some clones in this sample may be carry-over from other donors' samples.

The chain employs TRBV2 and TRBJ2-7; D might be TRBD2 (6 bases). Germline CDR1 is SNHLY and CDR2 is FYNNEI. There are 12 residues in the CDR3. Trimming shortened V by 8 bases and J by 3 bases, and 11 bases separated the two germline ends. The CDR3 reads CASRTNYYEQYF. CDR3 nucleotide sequence: TGTGCCAGCCGGACTAACTACTACGAGCAGTACTTC.

As for this clone: This probably arose from a read error, given a far larger clone one base away. The chain has TRBV6-6 and TRBJ2-3, with 8 bases matching TRBD2. The V gene end was trimmed by 8 bases and the J gene end by 6 bases; junction bases not matched to a gene: 13. Germline V CDR1 and CDR2: MNHNY, SVGAGI (reference sequence). The CDR3 extends over 15 amino acids. CDR3 sequence (DNA): TGTGCCAGCGGTATAGCGCGACCGGGGGGGGATACGCAGTATTTT. This codes for CASGIARPGGDTQYF.

The CDR3 sequence is CASSATTGTEAFF. The CDR3 bases are TGTGCCAGCAGTGCCACGACAGGTACTGAAGCTTTCTTT. The chain employs TRBV2 and TRBJ1-1; weak D call: TRBD1 (6 bases). This CDR3 spans 13 amino acids. The ends were cut back, 4 bases at V and 5 bases at J, with 11 bases in the middle. The germline CDR1 and CDR2 sequences are SNHLY and FYNNEI.

As concerns this clone: Given a far larger clone just one base away, this is likely a sequencing read error. This chain connects TRBV30 to TRBJ1-4; maybe TRBD1 (6 bases). Germline-derived CDR1 and CDR2 are GTSNPN and SVGIG (reference sequence). The CDR3 extends over 16 amino acids. The germline V and J ends were trimmed by 2 bases and 11 bases, with 24 bases remaining between them. This chain's CDR3 is CAWSIGGGFGEGKLFF. CDR3 in DNA: TGTGCCTGGAGTATAGGGGGAGGTTTCGGAGAGGGGAAACTGTTTTTT.

The gene calls are TRBV18 and TRBJ1-4; D unclear. V shed 1 base and J shed 12 bases, with 9 bases lying between them. Germline CDR1 KGHSH, CDR2 LQKENI. The CDR3 has 12 residues. CDR3 DNA sequence: TGTGCCAGCTCACCACAGGGTGCCGAACTGTTTTTT. Protein: CASSPQGAELFF.

The chain recombines TRBV2 with TRBJ2-7, with 7 positions matching TRBD1. The germline V gene has CDR1 SNHLY and CDR2 FYNNEI. V lost 7 bases to trimming and J lost 3 bases; unmatched junction nucleotides: 6. This CDR3 comprises 13 residues. In nucleotides, the CDR3 is TGTGCCAGCACTGGGACAGCCGTCTACGAGCAGTACTTC. Its translation is CASTGTAVYEQYF.

J is TRBJ1-1 and V is TRBV28, with 7 nucleotides matching TRBD1. The CDR3 spans 13 residues. The V segment lost 4 bases and the J segment 12 bases; nucleotides outside the gene matches: 11. Germline values: CDR1 MDHEN, CDR2 SYDVKM. The CDR3 loop is CASSSPGQHVSFF. The CDR3 nucleotides read TGTGCCAGCAGTTCCCCGGGACAGCATGTGTCTTTCTTT.

The V and J genes are TRBV11-3 and TRBJ2-6, with a tentative D call TRBD1 (6 bases). This CDR3 spans 15 amino acids. Trimming pared 3 bases from V and 0 bases from J, leaving 6 bases between. Germline loops: CDR1 SGHNT, CDR2 YENEEA. DNA of the CDR3: TGTGCCAGCAGCTTGGACAGCTCTGGGGCCAACGTCCTGACTTTC. Its translation: CASSLDSSGANVLTF.

The V gene is TRBV6-4, the J gene TRBJ2-3; 7 bases agree with TRBD1. Per germline, CDR1 MRHNA and CDR2 SNTAGT. CDR3 size: 14 residues. Losses at the gene ends were 3 bases for V and 6 bases for J; bases not matched to a gene: 6. CDR3 in DNA: TGTGCCAGCAGTGAAGGGAAGGGGGCGGATACGCAGTATTTT. The encoded protein is CASSEGKGADTQYF.